These 23 T cell receptor beta chains originate from one sample sequenced in a study of CD8 T cells in ankylosing spondylitis. General observations from the study: What appeared characteristic of ankylosing spondylitis blood was a TCR beta motif of eight highly homologous variants.

Which antigens these TCRs recognize remains unknown. MiXCR, applied by TCRdb to the 5' RACE reads, yields one record per CDR3 protein. The top ten clones hold approximately 6.2% of a sample with fewer than 650,000 distinct CDR3 sequences, about 13% of them seen once. The specimen sequenced was blood, either unsorted or a sorted T cell fraction (not recorded which). All receptors come from a male donor with ankylosing spondylitis.

This clonotype was detected only a few times. The V gene is TRBV12-3 or TRBV12-4, the J gene TRBJ2-7, with 8 bases fitting TRBD2. Trimming removed 0 bases from V and 3 bases from J; junction bases left unmatched: 4. The CDR3 runs 15 residues. In DNA form, the CDR3 reads TGTGCCAGCAGTTTAGCAGCGGGAGTAATCTACGAGCAGTACTTC. Amino acids: CASSLAAGVIYEQYF.

This clonotype was counted only a few times. The chain employs TRBV19 and TRBJ1-1; no clear D gene. The CDR3 consists of 14 residues. Germline V gene lookup returns CDR1 LNHDA and CDR2 SQIVND (reference sequence). Trimming cost V 1 base and J 1 base, with 7 bases left between them. The CDR3 sequence is CASSIATANTEAFF. CDR3 in DNA: TGTGCCAGTAGTATAGCCACAGCGAACACTGAAGCTTTCTTT. The full variable domain, rest sourced from reference TRBV19 and TRBJ1-1, is DGGITQSPKYLFRKEGQNVTLSCEQNLNHDAMYWYRQDPGQGLRLIYYSQIVNDFQKGDIAEGYSVSREKKESFPLTVTSAQKNPTAFYLCASSIATANTEAFFGQGTRLTVV.

This rearrangement joins TRBV7-6 to TRBJ2-3, with TRBD2 identical over 9 bases. The CDR3 is 15 residues long. Germline CDR1 is SGHVS and CDR2 is FNYEAQ. J gave up 5 bases and V 4 bases, and 7 bases lay outside the gene matches. The CDR3 bases are TGTGCCAGCAGCTCTCGCGGGAGGGCGGTAGATACGCAGTATTTT. Encoded protein: CASSSRGRAVDTQYF.

This clonotype appeared a few times. The rearrangement uses TRBV29-1 and TRBJ1-1; D gene ambiguous. The CDR3 is made up of 11 amino acids. Germline-derived CDR1 and CDR2 are SQVTM and ANQGSEA. The V end was cut by 3 bases, the J end by 7 bases, with 9 bases between. CDR3 DNA: TGCAGCGTTGAGGGCAGCCGTGAAGCTTTCTTT. This encodes CSVEGSREAFF.

This clonotype was seen a few times. The V call is TRBV20-1, the J call TRBJ2-3, with 8 bases matching TRBD1. Per the germline V gene, CDR1 is DFQATT and CDR2 is SNEGSKA (reference sequence). The CDR3 has 15 residues. The V gene end was trimmed by 3 bases and the J gene end by 1 base; junction bases not matched to a gene: 6. The CDR3: CSASGTGKGTDTQYF. The CDR3 bases are TGCAGTGCTAGTGGGACAGGCAAAGGCACAGATACGCAGTATTTT.

This sequence joins TRBV10-3 and TRBJ2-1; 10 nucleotides match TRBD2. The length of the CDR3 is 15 residues. Germline V gives CDR1 ENHRY, CDR2 SYGVKD. After removal of 4 bases from V and 6 bases from J, the junction contained 6 bases not matched to a gene. CDR3 region: CAISGASGRGNEQFF. CDR3 DNA sequence: TGTGCCATCAGTGGAGCTAGCGGGAGAGGCAATGAGCAGTTCTTC.

The chain has TRBV11-2 and TRBJ2-1, with 7 bases lining up with TRBD1. CDR1 and CDR2 from the germline V gene are SGHAT and FQNNGV. The V gene end was trimmed by 5 bases and the J gene end by 1 base; junction bases not matched to a gene: 8. The CDR3 spans 16 residues. CDR3 nucleotide sequence: TGTGCCAGCAGCCCAGGGGACAGAATGTCCTACAATGAGCAGTTCTTC. Translated, it gives CASSPGDRMSYNEQFF.

This clonotype was detected a few times. This sequence joins TRBV9 and TRBJ2-7; D is perhaps TRBD2 (5 bases). Trimming stripped 0 bases from V and 0 bases from J, with 16 bases between. The CDR3 covers 17 residues. The V gene's germline CDR1 is SGDLS and CDR2 YYNGEE. CDR3 DNA sequence: TGTGCCAGCAGCGTAGAAGTAGGGCGGGTCCACTCCTACGAGCAGTACTTC. Translating gives CASSVEVGRVHSYEQYF.

This sequence joins TRBV29-1 and TRBJ2-7, with a weak D call TRBD2 (6 bases). The germline V gene has CDR1 SQVTM and CDR2 ANQGSEA. The CDR3 covers 12 residues. The V end lost 2 bases, the J end lost 5 bases, and 10 bases lay between the germline ends. The CDR3 bases are TGCAGCGTTGAATACGGGGGAGACGAGCAGTACTTC. This gives the protein CSVEYGGDEQYF.

This chain links TRBV25-1 with TRBJ1-2; D gene ambiguous. The CDR3 is 13 amino acids. The germline V gene has CDR1 MGHDK and CDR2 SYGVNS. V dropped 3 bases and J dropped 8 bases, with 13 bases sitting between them. The chain's CDR3 is CASSEYAAGGYTF. CDR3 nucleotides: TGTGCCAGCAGTGAGTACGCGGCGGGCGGCTACACCTTC.

V usage is TRBV3-1 and J usage is TRBJ1-2, with D possibly being TRBD1 (6 bases). V shed 6 bases and J shed 3 bases, with 17 bases lying between them. The CDR3 has 15 residues. Germline assignment: CDR1 LGHDT and CDR2 YNNKEL (reference sequence). In DNA, the CDR3 is TGTGCCAGCAGTCTTGGAACAGCAGGGGACTATGGCTACACCTTC. It codes for CASSLGTAGDYGYTF.

The V call is TRBV7-9, the J call TRBJ2-3, with 12 bases lining up with TRBD2. V shed 5 bases and J 6 bases; nucleotides not matched to a gene: 12. CDR1 and CDR2 (germline): SEHNR, FQNEAQ (reference sequence). The CDR3 loop spans 17 amino acids. DNA for the CDR3: TGTGCCAGCAGCACTGGACTAGCGGGACGGTTAGCCGATACGCAGTATTTT. This sequence encodes CASSTGLAGRLADTQYF.

This clonotype was detected only a few times. V gene TRBV29-1 combines with J gene TRBJ2-2; possible D gene TRBD1, 5 bases. The ends were cut back, 4 bases at V and 3 bases at J, with 12 bases in the middle. In germline, CDR1 is SQVTM, CDR2 ANQGSEA. The CDR3 runs to 14 residues. The CDR3 loop is CSVGARTHTGELFF. CDR3 in DNA: TGCAGCGTTGGGGCTAGGACACACACCGGGGAGCTGTTTTTT.

The chain couples TRBV5-1 to TRBJ2-7; 7 bases agree with TRBD2. The V gene's germline CDR1 is SGHRS and CDR2 YFSETQ. V gave up 6 bases and J gave up 5 bases; unmatched junction bases: 14. There are 15 residues in the CDR3. The CDR3 here is CASIRPKTSPDEQYV. The CDR3, as DNA: TGCGCCAGCATAAGGCCAAAGACTAGCCCGGACGAGCAGTACGTC.

This clonotype was found a few times. The chain has TRBV5-5 and TRBJ2-3; 9 positions match TRBD2. Germline V CDR1 and CDR2: SGHKS, YYEKEE (reference sequence). CDR3 length: 15 amino acids. The V segment lost 1 base and the J segment 3 bases; nucleotides outside the gene matches: 3. CDR3 in DNA: TGTGCCAGCAGCTTGATGACTAGCGGAACAGATACGCAGTATTTT. Its translation is CASSLMTSGTDTQYF.

This clonotype occurred a few times. The chain has TRBV11-2 and TRBJ2-4; the match to TRBD2 covers 9 bases. This CDR3 has 18 amino acids. V dropped 4 bases and J dropped 4; count of bases not matched to a gene: 14. Germline V CDR1 and CDR2: SGHAT, FQNNGV. CDR3 nucleotides: TGTGCCAGCAGCTCAGAGGGGTTCCTAGCGGGACGTAAAAACATTCAGTACTTC. It yields the protein CASSSEGFLAGRKNIQYF. Looking up the rest from reference TRBV11-2 and TRBJ2-4 gives the full variable domain: EAGVAQSPRYKIIEKRQSVAFWCNPISGHATLYWYQQILGQGPKLLIQFQNNGVVDDSQLPKDRFSAERLKGVDSTLKIQPAKLEDSAVYLCASSSEGFLAGRKNIQYFGAGTRLSVL.

This clonotype was seen a handful of times. J is TRBJ2-3 and V is TRBV5-1; D not resolved. CDR3 length: 17 residues. Germline V CDR1 and CDR2: SGHRS, YFSETQ. Trimming left V 0 bases short and J 1 base short, with 15 bases between. This CDR3 reads CASSLEGRLDRTDTQYF. The CDR3 nucleotides read TGCGCCAGCAGCTTGGAGGGCAGGCTAGACCGCACAGATACGCAGTATTTT.

The chain links TRBV5-1 to TRBJ2-1; the D is unclear. Trimming took 0 bases from V and 5 from J, leaving 12 bases between them. This CDR3 contains 15 residues. Per germline, CDR1 SGHRS and CDR2 YFSETQ. CDR3 bases: TGCGCCAGCAGCTTGGGGCCTGAAAGGGACAATGAGCAGTTCTTC. It codes for CASSLGPERDNEQFF.

This clonotype was counted a few times. This chain links TRBV21-1 with TRBJ2-3. TRBV21-1 is tagged as a pseudogene. CDR3 length: 15 residues. This chain's CDR3 is CASSKPGRGTDTQYF. DNA of the CDR3: TGTGCCAGCAGCAAACCGGGACGTGGCACAGATACGCAGTATTTT.

The genes are TRBV6-1 and TRBJ1-2; TRBD1 is a possible D gene (5 bases). Germline CDR1 reads MNHNS; CDR2 reads SASEGT. CDR3 size: 14 residues. The V end was cut by 3 bases, the J end by 4 bases, with 12 bases between. CDR3 in amino acids: CASSEIPGPYGYTF. The CDR3 DNA is TGTGCCAGCAGTGAGATTCCGGGACCCTATGGCTACACCTTC.

The chain recombines TRBV11-2 with TRBJ2-3; 8 bases fit TRBD2. CDR1 is SGHAT and CDR2 is FQNNGV in the germline V gene. The V segment lost 5 bases and the J segment 4 bases; nucleotides outside the gene matches: 8. The CDR3 consists of 15 residues. The CDR3 is CASSTTTSAADTQYF. The CDR3 bases are TGTGCCAGCAGCACCACGACTAGCGCGGCAGATACGCAGTATTTT.

V and J are TRBV30 and TRBJ2-4, with D perhaps assigned TRBD1 or TRBD2 (6 bases each). This CDR3 region has 13 residues. Deletions cut 2 bases from V and 7 bases from J, with 12 bases between. Germline-derived CDR1 and CDR2 are GTSNPN and SVGIG (reference sequence). CDR3 loop: CAWSPGAINIQYF. The DNA for the CDR3 is TGTGCCTGGAGTCCGGGGGCGATCAACATTCAGTACTTC. The full variable domain, in which reference TRBV30 and TRBJ2-4 provide the parts outside the CDR3, is SQTIHQWPATLVQPVGSPLSLECTVEGTSNPNLYWYRQAAGRGLQLLFYSVGIGQISSEVPQNLSASRPQDRQFILSSKKLLLSDSGFYLCAWSPGAINIQYFGAGTRLSVL.

This clonotype showed up many times. This chain connects TRBV20-1 to TRBJ1-5; D unclear. The ends were cut back, 0 bases at V and 6 bases at J, with 15 bases in the middle. The CDR3 length is 15 residues. Germline V CDR1 and CDR2: DFQATT, SNEGSKA (reference sequence). The CDR3 loop is CSARDPAVIGQPQHF. The CDR3, as DNA: TGCAGTGCTAGAGATCCTGCGGTCATTGGTCAGCCCCAGCATTTT.